This T cell receptor beta chain was obtained from a study of T cells in Graves' hyperthyroidism and ophthalmopathy. Whole-study context: The blood sample was taken at first diagnosis, before treatment began.

RNA transcripts served as the template for amplifying TCR beta CDR3 regions. The TCR CDR3 first-round RT-PCR relied on the HTBI primer set. MiXCR, run by TCRdb on the multiplex PCR reads, gives a single entry per CDR3 protein. The sample lists about 640,000 distinct CDR3 sequences, roughly 20% occurring once. The length of the CDR3 is 13 residues. With 9 bases removed from V and 1 base from J, the gap between germline ends came to 12 bases. Germline V CDR1 and CDR2: LGHNT, FRNRAP. This chain links TRBV12-5 with TRBJ1-1; tentative D call: TRBD1 (6 bases). The material sequenced was blood. The receptor was isolated from a man aged 25 to 40 with Graves' ophthalmopathy. CDR3 sequence reads: CASCWTANTEAFF. The CDR3 bases are TGTGCTAGCTGTTGGACAGCGAACACTGAAGCTTTCTTT.